This T cell receptor beta chain was captured by sequencing in a study of cytomegalovirus exposure and HLA in healthy donors. This clone was seen a single time. Germline CDR1 reads LNHDA; CDR2 reads SQIVND (reference sequence). Trimming took 3 bases from V and 6 from J; bases not matched to a gene: 8. The CDR3 is 16 amino acids. PCR amplification relied on 60 Vbeta primers (plus 13 Jbeta primers). Sequencing was performed with immunoSEQ multiplex PCR; in TCRdb, only in-frame clones are kept and a portion is missing. The sample records about 120,000 clones, around 73% being singletons. The rearrangement uses TRBV19 and TRBJ1-4; 9 nucleotides line up with TRBD1. This clonotype was sampled from a man under 40 in good health and CMV-seropositive. The sample consisted of PBMCs. The CDR3 loop reads CASSIRPGTGHEKLFF. In DNA, the CDR3 is TGTGCCAGTAGTATTAGACCCGGGACAGGGCATGAAAAACTGTTTTTT.